The source of this T cell receptor (beta chain) is a study of cytomegalovirus exposure and HLA in healthy donors. Findings and caveats of the study: Some TCR beta chains (roughly 150 of them) were listed as cytomegalovirus-associated.

This PCR relied on a set of 60 Vbeta primers and 13 Jbeta primers. TCRdb's copy holds only in-frame clones and misses some; the assay was immunoSEQ multiplex PCR. The table records around 170,000 clones, approximately 78% of them present only once. As for this clone: The antigen remains unidentified.

The CDR3 has 15 residues. With 6 bases clipped from V and 3 bases from J, the junction kept 10 bases outside the gene matches. The germline CDR1 and CDR2 sequences are MNHNS and SASEGT. Sequencing input: PBMCs. J is TRBJ2-7 and V is TRBV6-1; 8 bases map to TRBD1. This clonotype originated in a woman younger than 35 in good health and CMV-seronegative. CDR3 protein: CASSERDRWGYEQYF. CDR3 coding DNA: TGTGCCAGCAGCGAACGGGACAGGTGGGGCTACGAGCAGTACTTC.